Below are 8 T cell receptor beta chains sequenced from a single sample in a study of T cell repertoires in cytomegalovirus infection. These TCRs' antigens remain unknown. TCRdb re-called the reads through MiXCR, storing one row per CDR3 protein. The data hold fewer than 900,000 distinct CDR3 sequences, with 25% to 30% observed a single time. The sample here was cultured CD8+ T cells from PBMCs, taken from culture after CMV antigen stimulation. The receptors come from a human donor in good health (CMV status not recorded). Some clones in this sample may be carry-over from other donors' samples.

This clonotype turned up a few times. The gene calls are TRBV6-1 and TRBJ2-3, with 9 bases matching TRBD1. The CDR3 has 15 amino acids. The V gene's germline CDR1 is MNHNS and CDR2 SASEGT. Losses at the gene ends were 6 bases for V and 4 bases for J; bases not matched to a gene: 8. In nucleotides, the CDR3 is TGTGCCAGCAGGATCCGGGACAGGGTATCAGATACGCAGTATTTT. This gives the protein CASRIRDRVSDTQYF.

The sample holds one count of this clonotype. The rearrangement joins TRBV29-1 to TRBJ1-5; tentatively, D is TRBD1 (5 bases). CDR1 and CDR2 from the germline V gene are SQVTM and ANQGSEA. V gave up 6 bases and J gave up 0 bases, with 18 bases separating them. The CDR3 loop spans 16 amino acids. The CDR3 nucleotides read TGCAGCGTGAAGGGGCACCACTCCGATAGCAATCAGCCCCAGCATTTT. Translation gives CSVKGHHSDSNQPQHF.

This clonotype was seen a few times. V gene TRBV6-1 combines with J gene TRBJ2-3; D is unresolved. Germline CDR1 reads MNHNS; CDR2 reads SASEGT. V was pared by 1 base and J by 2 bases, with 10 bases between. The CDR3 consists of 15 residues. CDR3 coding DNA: TGTGCCAGCAGTGAAGGGCAATTTCACACAGATACGCAGTATTTT. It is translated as CASSEGQFHTDTQYF.

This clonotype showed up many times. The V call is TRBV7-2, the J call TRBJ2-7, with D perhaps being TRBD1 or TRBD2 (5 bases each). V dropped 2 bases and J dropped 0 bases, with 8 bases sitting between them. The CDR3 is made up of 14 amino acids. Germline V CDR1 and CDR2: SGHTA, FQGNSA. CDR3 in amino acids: CASSLWGSSYEQYF. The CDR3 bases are TGTGCCAGCAGCTTATGGGGGAGCTCCTACGAGCAGTACTTC. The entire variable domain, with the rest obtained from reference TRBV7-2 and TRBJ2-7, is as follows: GAGVSQSPSNKVTEKGKDVELRCDPISGHTALYWYRQSLGQGLEFLIYFQGNSAPDKSGLPSDRFSAERTGGSVSTLTIQRTQQEDSAVYLCASSLWGSSYEQYFGPGTRLTVT.

CDR3 amino acids: CATSKPGQGVNTEAFF. DNA for the CDR3: TGTGCCACCAGCAAACCGGGACAGGGAGTGAACACTGAAGCTTTCTTT. V and J are TRBV15 and TRBJ1-1; 9 bases are a match to TRBD1. The CDR3 totals 16 residues. Germline V gene data show CDR1 as LNHNV and CDR2 as YYDKDF (reference sequence). The ends lost 4 bases at V and 0 bases at J; junction bases unmatched: 6.

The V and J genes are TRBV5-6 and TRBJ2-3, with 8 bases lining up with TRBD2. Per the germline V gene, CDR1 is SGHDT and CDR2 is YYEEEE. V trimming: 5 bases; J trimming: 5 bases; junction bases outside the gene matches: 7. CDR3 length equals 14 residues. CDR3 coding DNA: TGTGCCAGCAGGGGACTAGAGCGTTTAGATACGCAGTATTTT. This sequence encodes CASRGLERLDTQYF.

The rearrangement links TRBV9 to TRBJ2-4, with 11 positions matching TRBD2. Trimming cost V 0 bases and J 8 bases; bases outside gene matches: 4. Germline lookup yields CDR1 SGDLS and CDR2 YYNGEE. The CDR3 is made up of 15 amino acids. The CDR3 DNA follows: TGTGCCAGCAGCGTAGCTAGCGGGGGGAAGGACATTCAGTACTTC. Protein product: CASSVASGGKDIQYF.

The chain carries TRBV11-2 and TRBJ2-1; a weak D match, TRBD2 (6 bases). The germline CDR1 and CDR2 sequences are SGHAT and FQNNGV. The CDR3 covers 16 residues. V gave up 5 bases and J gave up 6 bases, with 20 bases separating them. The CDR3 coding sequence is TGTGCCAGCAGCCAAGGGAGGACGTGGGGGTTCAATGAGCAGTTCTTC. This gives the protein CASSQGRTWGFNEQFF.